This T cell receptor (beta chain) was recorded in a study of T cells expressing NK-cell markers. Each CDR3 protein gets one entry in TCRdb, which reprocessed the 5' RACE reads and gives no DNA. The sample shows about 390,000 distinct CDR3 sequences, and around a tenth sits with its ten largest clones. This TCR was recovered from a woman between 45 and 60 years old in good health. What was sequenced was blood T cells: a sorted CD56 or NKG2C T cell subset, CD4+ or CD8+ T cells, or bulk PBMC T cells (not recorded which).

The CDR3 sequence is CASGPGTGGAYAGELFF. The chain uses TRBV12-5 and TRBJ2-2; TCRdb's D gene call, TRBD1, goes unchecked for lack of DNA. CDR3 length: 17 residues. Germline V lookup: CDR1 LGHNT, CDR2 FRNRAP.